This passage covers 18 T cell receptor beta chains from one sample sequenced in a study of cytomegalovirus exposure and HLA in healthy donors. The PCR ran on 60 Vbeta and 13 Jbeta primers. The data were produced by immunoSEQ multiplex PCR, yet TCRdb's version contains in-frame clones alone and is incomplete. The table records over 110,000 clones, roughly four fifths of them present only once. Material: PBMCs. These TCRs come from a male donor in good health and CMV-seronegative.

The chain couples TRBV25-1 to TRBJ2-5; 7 bases match TRBD2. V gave up 10 bases and J gave up 1 base; unmatched junction bases: 18. The CDR3 loop spans 17 amino acids. Germline V gene lookup returns CDR1 MGHDK and CDR2 SYGVNS. DNA for the CDR3: TGTGCCACCACACCTAGCGGAACCCGGGGGTTCCAAGAGACCCAGTACTTC. Protein sequence: CATTPSGTRGFQETQYF.

This chain uses TRBV9 with TRBJ2-2; 9 nucleotides match TRBD2. The ends lost 0 bases at V and 3 bases at J; junction bases unmatched: 6. This CDR3 region has 17 residues. Germline CDR1 is SGDLS and CDR2 is YYNGEE. In DNA form, the CDR3 reads TGTGCCAGCAGCGTAGTTATTAGCGGGGGAGACACCGGGGAGCTGTTTTTT. Protein product: CASSVVISGGDTGELFF.

This clone was found once. The rearrangement links TRBV27 to TRBJ2-7; 11 bases are a match to TRBD1. V dropped 5 bases and J dropped 7; count of bases not matched to a gene: 7. CDR1 MNHEY and CDR2 SMNVEV come from the germline V gene (reference sequence). CDR3 length: 14 residues. CDR3 loop: CASSGGTGGREQYF. The CDR3 DNA follows: TGTGCCAGCAGTGGCGGGACAGGGGGGAGGGAGCAGTACTTC.

The V gene is TRBV9, the J gene TRBJ2-1, with TRBD2 matching 14 bases. The V gene end was trimmed by 3 bases and the J gene end by 12 bases; junction bases not matched to a gene: 5. The V gene's germline CDR1 is SGDLS and CDR2 YYNGEE. The CDR3 extends over 14 amino acids. This chain's CDR3 is CASSARTSGRRQFF. CDR3 nucleotides: TGTGCCAGCAGCGCCCGGACTAGCGGGAGGAGGCAGTTCTTC.

V gene TRBV4-3 combines with J gene TRBJ2-2; TRBD2 agrees at 13 bases. CDR1 and CDR2 from the germline V gene are LGHNA and YSLEER. CDR3 size: 19 residues. V was pared by 0 bases and J by 7 bases, with 11 bases of the junction left unmatched. CDR3 amino acids: CASSQEERGTSGTGGELFF. The CDR3 nucleotides read TGCGCCAGCAGCCAAGAGGAGAGGGGGACTAGCGGGACTGGCGGGGAGCTGTTTTTT.

About this clone: A read error may produce the germline difference seen at one junction end. The genes are TRBV19 and TRBJ1-5, with a tentative D call TRBD1 (5 bases). The CDR3 has 13 residues. Germline-derived CDR1 and CDR2 are LNHDA and SQIVND (reference sequence). The CDR3 sequence is CASSSDSSQPQHF. The CDR3, as DNA: TGTGCCAGTAGTTCAGACAGCAGTCAGCCCCAGCATTTT.

The rearrangement uses TRBV29-1 and TRBJ1-1; perhaps TRBD1 as D (5 bases). Trimming removed 7 bases from V and 8 bases from J, with 14 bases in between. Per germline, CDR1 SQVTM and CDR2 ANQGSEA. The CDR3 extends over 11 amino acids. The CDR3 sequence is CSADYWGEAFF. CDR3 bases: TGCAGCGCCGATTATTGGGGCGAAGCTTTCTTT.

This chain links TRBV18 with TRBJ2-2; 8 positions match TRBD1. From germline, CDR1 is KGHSH and CDR2 LQKENI. CDR3 length: 15 residues. The V segment lost 5 bases and the J segment 0 bases; nucleotides outside the gene matches: 2. The CDR3 is CASSEDRANTGELFF. The DNA of the CDR3 is TGTGCCAGCTCAGAGGACAGGGCGAACACCGGGGAGCTGTTTTTT.

This chain uses TRBV11-2 with TRBJ2-3, with 11 positions matching TRBD2. CDR1 and CDR2 from the germline V gene are SGHAT and FQNNGV. The CDR3 spans 18 residues. The junction had 15 bases not matched to a gene; V was cut back by 2 bases and J by 8 bases. CDR3 sequence (DNA): TGTGCCAGCAGCTTAAGATACGGGGGTAGCGGGAGGGCCATTACGCAGTATTTT. Translating it yields CASSLRYGGSGRAITQYF. Complete variable domain (other parts from reference TRBV11-2 and TRBJ2-3): EAGVAQSPRYKIIEKRQSVAFWCNPISGHATLYWYQQILGQGPKLLIQFQNNGVVDDSQLPKDRFSAERLKGVDSTLKIQPAKLEDSAVYLCASSLRYGGSGRAITQYFGPGTRLTVL.

This rearrangement joins TRBV7-6 to TRBJ2-7; 7 bases align to TRBD1. Germline V CDR1 and CDR2: SGHVS, FNYEAQ. This CDR3 has 14 amino acids. V was clipped by 1 base and J by 2 bases; unmatched bases: 2. CDR3 protein: CASSLDRGAYEQYF. The CDR3 DNA sequence: TGTGCCAGCAGCTTAGACAGGGGCGCCTACGAGCAGTACTTC. The entire variable domain, with the rest obtained from reference TRBV7-6 and TRBJ2-7, is as follows: GAGVSQSPRYKVTKRGQDVALRCDPISGHVSLYWYRQALGQGPEFLTYFNYEAQQDKSGLPNDRFSAERPEGSISTLTIQRTEQRDSAMYRCASSLDRGAYEQYFGPGTRLTVT.

In regard to this clone: One junction end does not reproduce the germline sequence, and a read error may be involved. Other nucleotide sequences in the sample specify the same CDR3. The V call is TRBV9, the J call TRBJ1-1; D is unclear. Germline values: CDR1 SGDLS, CDR2 YYNGEE. The CDR3 contains 14 residues. The CDR3 protein is CASSVAEGRTEAFF. CDR3 sequence (DNA): TGTGCTAGCAGCGTAGCAGAGGGTAGGACTGAAGCTTTCTTT.

V usage is TRBV9 and J usage is TRBJ1-1; tentatively, D is TRBD1 (5 bases). The CDR3 consists of 13 residues. V was cut by 0 bases and J by 6 bases, with 9 bases left in between. Germline-derived CDR1 and CDR2 are SGDLS and YYNGEE. The CDR3 sequence: CASSVGFRAEAFF. For the CDR3, the DNA is TGTGCCAGCAGCGTAGGTTTCAGGGCTGAAGCTTTCTTT.

On this clone itself: The germline gene is not matched at one end of the junction; a read error may be the cause. This chain links TRBV4-3 with TRBJ2-7; D gene uncertain. The length of the CDR3 is 14 residues. Germline CDR1 and CDR2: LGHNA and YSLEER. CDR3 bases: TGCGCCAGCAACCAAGCGATAGCTGGGTACGAGCAGTACTTC. Protein product: CASNQAIAGYEQYF.

The J gene is TRBJ2-1, the V gene TRBV7-9, with D maybe TRBD2 (5 bases). Germline loops: CDR1 SEHNR, CDR2 FQNEAQ (reference sequence). Between the trimmed V and J ends, which lost 8 bases and 0 bases, there was a span of 8 bases. The CDR3 consists of 13 residues. The CDR3 DNA sequence: TGTGCCAGCGGAGGTAGCTCCTACAATGAGCAGTTCTTC. The encoded protein is CASGGSSYNEQFF.

This clone was seen a handful of times. V and J are TRBV19 and TRBJ2-7; tentatively, D is TRBD2 (5 bases). The CDR3 extends over 14 amino acids. V was trimmed by 5 bases and J by 3 bases, leaving 14 bases between them. CDR1 and CDR2 from the germline V gene are LNHDA and SQIVND (reference sequence). The CDR3 DNA reads TGTGCCAGTAGTCGCGGACTGTCAAACTACGAGCAGTACTTC. Translation: CASSRGLSNYEQYF.

The chain has TRBV11-2 and TRBJ1-1; 7 bases align to TRBD1. The length of the CDR3 is 14 residues. The junction had 7 bases not matched to a gene; V was cut back by 1 base and J by 8 bases. In germline, CDR1 is SGHAT, CDR2 FQNNGV. Written as DNA, the CDR3 is TGTGCCAGCAGCTTAGGGGACAGACCGTTCGAAGCTTTCTTT. Translated: CASSLGDRPFEAFF.

About this clone itself: Compared with germline, one end of the junction differs, possibly owing to a read error. J is TRBJ1-3 and V is TRBV7-7; D not certain. Germline lookup yields CDR1 SSHAT and CDR2 FNYEAQ (reference sequence). CDR3 length equals 15 residues. As DNA, the CDR3 is TGTGCTAGCAGCCAAAGCCCGGGTCTGGGAAACACCATATATTTT. It translates to CASSQSPGLGNTIYF.

The J gene is TRBJ2-7, the V gene TRBV27; perhaps TRBD2 as D (6 bases). The CDR3 has 16 residues. From germline, CDR1 is MNHEY and CDR2 SMNVEV (reference sequence). The V and J ends lost 1 base and 6 bases respectively, with 19 bases between them. The CDR3 DNA reads as TGTGCCAGCAGTTTATTTTCAGGCTTAGCGGTCGGCGAGCAGTACTTC. Its translation is CASSLFSGLAVGEQYF.